This T cell receptor beta chain was sequenced in a study of blood T cell repertoires in COVID-19 (dated by TCRdb to about 2020). About the study as a whole: Samples from collaborators originated in the United States, Italy and Spain and spanned both the acute and convalescent phases of COVID-19. The prospective study material was composed of cDNA or gDNA derived from T cells, B-cell-depleted T cells, or PBMCs. Deeply sampled blood TCRbeta repertoires from subjects exposed to, actively infected with, or recovered from COVID-19 were included in the dataset. The repertoires were released in a freely available public database meant as a resource for research on the immune response to SARS-CoV-2. The samples were drawn from the first 160 participants of the ongoing ImmuneRACE study and from roughly 1,300 subjects provided by 6 global collaborators. A de-identified subject ID, COVID-19 status, age in years and sex were almost always included in the sample metadata. Where available, HLA class I and class II types were taken from metadata supplied by the sample provider and were not determined by assay-based typing. Results and caveats for the whole study, not just this receptor: The amount of clinical and demographic metadata varied by source and participant and was provided uncurated.

Samples from volunteer blood donors who had recovered from COVID-19 were contributed by a second Seattle source. The collaborating institutions used their own protocols to collect whole blood in K2EDTA tubes. For TCRbeta analysis, collaborators shipped samples in one of three forms: frozen whole blood, isolated PBMCs, or DNA extracted from either of those sample types. Concerning this clone: The antigen this receptor binds is unknown. Base qualities are missing; no much larger clone stands one base away.

V has 2 bases trimmed and J has 2 bases trimmed; junction bases matching no gene number 6. Spanning cysteine to phenylalanine, the CDR3 consists of 15 amino acids. Only the CDR3 part of the read is kept: 45 bases, read in frame from the first base. The germline V gene provides CDR1 SGHTA and CDR2 FQGNSA. TCRbeta CDR3 regions were amplified from genomic DNA by means of the immunoSEQ Assay, a bias-controlled multiplex PCR. Processing in the source paper ran as follows. Nucleated cell counts per sample were estimated from amplification of reference gene primers within the assay. To quantify the absolute abundance of each unique TCRbeta CDR3 rearrangement, sequence reads were collapsed and filtered. For each sample, productive Simpson clonality was calculated as the square root of Simpson's diversity index across productive rearrangements. TCRdb limited this immuneACCESS table to in-frame rearrangements with V and J called. A share of clones is missing; checked studies link under half to unresolved V genes, and the rest is unexplained. V and J calls and clone size are those listed in that table; D and trimming were worked out from the DNA. The sample records around 300,000 clones, roughly 89% of which are singletons. Less than 0.95% of the sample comes from the top ten.

Rearrangement joined TRBV7-2 to TRBJ2-7, with 7 bases in between that match TRBD1. This TCR was recovered from a woman in her thirties or forties who had recovered from COVID-19. The sequencing input was peripheral blood. The CDR3 amino acid sequence is: CASSLSGQMTYEQYF. The DNA is as follows: TGTGCCAGCAGCTTATCGGGACAGATGACCTACGAGCAGTACTTC.